Sequencing of this TCR beta chain was carried out in a study of shared clonotypes between healthy human individuals. The method was immunoSEQ multiplex PCR; TCRdb's version includes in-frame clones alone and lacks a portion of them. Counted here are fewer than 600,000 clones, 75% to 80% occurring once; the ten biggest clones make up 9.5% to 15%. The CDR3 extends over 13 amino acids. V shed 0 bases and J shed 8 bases, with 7 bases lying between them. CDR1 LNHNV and CDR2 YYDKDF come from the germline V gene (reference sequence). The origin of this receptor is a woman in her forties in good health. Some clones in this sample may be carry-over from other donors' samples. The material sequenced was PBMCs. The chain employs TRBV15 and TRBJ1-4; D is unresolved. The CDR3 loop reads CATSRDSPEKLFF. The CDR3 DNA reads TGTGCCACCAGCAGAGACAGCCCCGAAAAACTGTTTTTT.